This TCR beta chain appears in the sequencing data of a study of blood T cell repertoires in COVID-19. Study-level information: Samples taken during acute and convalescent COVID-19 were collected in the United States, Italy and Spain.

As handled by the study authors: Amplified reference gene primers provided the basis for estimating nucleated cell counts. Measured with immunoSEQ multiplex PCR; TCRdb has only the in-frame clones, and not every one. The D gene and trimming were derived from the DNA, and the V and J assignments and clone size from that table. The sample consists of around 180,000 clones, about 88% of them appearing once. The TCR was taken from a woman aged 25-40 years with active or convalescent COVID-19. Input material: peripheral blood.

For the CDR3, the DNA is TGTGCCAGCAGTTTATTGGGCAGGGGGATAGGGAGCTATGGCTACACCTTC. Its translation is CASSLLGRGIGSYGYTF. This rearrangement joins TRBV27 to TRBJ1-2; TRBD1 aligns across 7 bases. CDR3 length: 17 residues. Trimming took 1 base from V and 4 from J; bases not matched to a gene: 12. Germline-derived CDR1 and CDR2 are MNHEY and SMNVEV (reference sequence).